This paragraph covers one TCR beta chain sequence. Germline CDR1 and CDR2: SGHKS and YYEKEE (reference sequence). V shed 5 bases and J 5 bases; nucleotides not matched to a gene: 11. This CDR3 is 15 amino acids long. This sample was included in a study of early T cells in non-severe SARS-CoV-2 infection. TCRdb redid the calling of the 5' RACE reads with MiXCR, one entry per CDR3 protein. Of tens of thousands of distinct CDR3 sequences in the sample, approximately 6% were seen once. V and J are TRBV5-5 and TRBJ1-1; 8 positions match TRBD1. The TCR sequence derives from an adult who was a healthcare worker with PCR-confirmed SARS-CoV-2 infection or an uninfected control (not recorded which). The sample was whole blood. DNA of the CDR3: TGTGCCAGCAGAGCAGTACAGGGGGAAGGGACTGAAGCTTTCTTT. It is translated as CASRAVQGEGTEAFF. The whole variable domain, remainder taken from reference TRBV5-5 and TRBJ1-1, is DAGVTQSPTHLIKTRGQQVTLRCSPISGHKSVSWYQQVLGQGPQFIFQYYEKEERGRGNFPDRFSARQFPNYSSELNVNALLLGDSALYLCASRAVQGEGTEAFFGQGTRLTVV.